The next 17 T cell receptor beta chains were all read from a single sample in a study of blood T cell repertoires in COVID-19 (dated by TCRdb to 2019 to 2021). The library was prepared using the immunoSEQ multiplex PCR assay. Here the immuneACCESS table is served through TCRdb, limited to in-frame sequences with V and J called. Missing clones are a known gap in these copies; in checked studies unresolved V genes cover under half, and the rest lacks a known reason. In all, the sample holds about 200,000 clones, and more than 75% of those were seen once. The ten largest clones add up to about 6% of the sample. The sequencing input was peripheral blood. These receptors originate from a man older than 75 with acute or convalescent COVID-19.

The rearrangement joins TRBV5-1 to TRBJ1-4; TRBD1 might be the D (6 bases). The V end was cut by 5 bases, the J end by 0 bases, with 14 bases between. Germline-derived CDR1 and CDR2 are SGHRS and YFSETQ. This CDR3 comprises 16 residues. The CDR3 spells CASSSTGFSTNEKLFF. CDR3 sequence (DNA): TGCGCCAGCAGTTCAACAGGGTTTTCAACTAATGAAAAACTGTTTTTT.

This clone occurred a few times. The V gene is TRBV6-5, the J gene TRBJ1-5, with a weak D call TRBD1 (6 bases). CDR3 length: 13 residues. Germline V CDR1 and CDR2: MNHEY, SVGAGI. V dropped 4 bases and J dropped 6 bases, with 10 bases sitting between them. DNA of the CDR3: TGTGCCAGCAGTTTCTCAGGGGTTCAGCCCCAGCATTTT. It yields the protein CASSFSGVQPQHF.

The V call is TRBV7-9, the J call TRBJ2-2; D remains ambiguous. Deletions cut 2 bases from V and 6 bases from J, with 10 bases between. Per the germline V gene, CDR1 is SEHNR and CDR2 is FQNEAQ (reference sequence). The CDR3 covers 14 residues. The DNA for the CDR3 is TGTGCCAGCAGCTTATTAGTCCTAGCCGGGGAGCTGTTTTTT. It specifies CASSLLVLAGELFF.

This chain uses TRBV15 with TRBJ2-4; a possible D gene is TRBD2 (7 bases). CDR3 length: 15 amino acids. V shed 2 bases and J shed 6 bases, with 14 bases lying between them. In germline, CDR1 is LNHNV, CDR2 YYDKDF (reference sequence). The CDR3 DNA reads as TGTGCCACCAGCAGAAATCGGGGGGCACCAAACATTCAGTACTTC. As protein: CATSRNRGAPNIQYF.

Written as DNA, the CDR3 is TGTGCCAGTACCCCGGGACATCCGAACACCGGGGAGCTGTTTTTT. Its protein is CASTPGHPNTGELFF. The V call is TRBV19, the J call TRBJ2-2, with D perhaps TRBD1 (6 bases). This CDR3 region has 15 residues. From germline, CDR1 is LNHDA and CDR2 SQIVND (reference sequence). The V end was cut by 7 bases, the J end by 0 bases, with 12 bases between.

The V and J genes are TRBV29-1 and TRBJ1-2; TRBD1 matches 7 bases. CDR3 size: 17 residues. Germline loops: CDR1 SQVTM, CDR2 ANQGSEA. Trimming took 6 bases from V and 0 from J; bases not matched to a gene: 16. The CDR3 region is CSVFNRGAANTNYGYTF. CDR3 DNA: TGCAGCGTATTTAACAGGGGCGCAGCTAATACTAACTATGGCTACACCTTC.

The chain couples TRBV27 to TRBJ1-5, with TRBD1 as a possible D gene (5 bases). The CDR3 runs 15 residues. Germline V lookup: CDR1 MNHEY, CDR2 SMNVEV (reference sequence). V dropped 2 bases and J dropped 6 bases, with 14 bases sitting between them. In DNA, the CDR3 is TGTGCCAGCAGTTTAGGAGGGTGGGGGGGTCAGCCCCAGCATTTT. This codes for CASSLGGWGGQPQHF.

This clone was counted a single time. The chain joins TRBV7-2 to TRBJ2-1; 12 bases are a match to TRBD2. Germline loops: CDR1 SGHTA, CDR2 FQGNSA. Trimming cost V 6 bases and J 3 bases; bases outside gene matches: 9. There are 17 residues in the CDR3. The CDR3 spells CASSPGTSGYNYNEQFF. The CDR3 DNA follows: TGTGCCAGCAGTCCCGGGACTAGCGGGTACAACTACAATGAGCAGTTCTTC.

This chain uses TRBV7-9 with TRBJ1-2; 7 positions match TRBD1. Germline V CDR1 and CDR2: SEHNR, FQNEAQ (reference sequence). Trimming removed 5 bases from V and 2 bases from J; junction bases left unmatched: 5. The CDR3 is 14 residues long. The CDR3 coding sequence is TGTGCCAGCAGCGCAGGGACAGTCAACTATGGCTACACCTTC. Translated: CASSAGTVNYGYTF.

V and J are TRBV30 and TRBJ2-5; D uncertain. Trimming stripped 2 bases from V and 1 base from J, with 5 bases between. This CDR3 is built from 12 residues. Germline V gene lookup returns CDR1 GTSNPN and CDR2 SVGIG (reference sequence). This CDR3 is CAWSYSQETQYF. In DNA form, the CDR3 reads TGTGCCTGGAGTTACAGCCAAGAGACCCAGTACTTC.

The V and J genes are TRBV28 and TRBJ2-4; TRBD2 is a possible D gene (5 bases). V lost 10 bases to trimming and J lost 3 bases, with 19 bases between them. The germline V gene encodes CDR1 MDHEN and CDR2 SYDVKM. The CDR3 runs 15 residues. This chain's CDR3 is CATEGALGVKNIQYF. CDR3 in DNA: TGTGCCACCGAGGGAGCCCTGGGCGTCAAAAACATTCAGTACTTC.

In its sample, this clone was seen once. CDR3: CASSLSQGAAVYEQYF. The CDR3 bases are TGTGCCAGCAGCTTGAGCCAGGGGGCTGCCGTTTACGAGCAGTACTTC. The chain uses TRBV5-5 and TRBJ2-7, with 8 bases matching TRBD1. CDR3 length: 16 residues. CDR1 and CDR2 from the germline V gene are SGHKS and YYEKEE (reference sequence). The junction had 10 bases not matched to a gene; V was cut back by 1 base and J by 4 bases.

The rearrangement joins TRBV5-6 to TRBJ2-1; 11 nucleotides align to TRBD2. The CDR3 runs to 14 residues. Germline V gene sequence: CDR1 SGHDT, CDR2 YYEEEE. J was trimmed by 6 bases and V by 2 bases; bases with no gene match: 1. The CDR3 nucleotides are TGTGCCAGCAGCTTCGGGACTAGCGGCAATGAGCAGTTCTTC. Translation gives CASSFGTSGNEQFF.

The gene calls are TRBV5-1 and TRBJ2-7, with TRBD2 matching over 11 bases. The ends lost 7 bases at V and 5 bases at J; junction bases unmatched: 17. CDR1 and CDR2 from the germline V gene are SGHRS and YFSETQ. The CDR3 spans 17 residues. CDR3 protein: CASLPGTSGWGAHEQYF. The CDR3 bases are TGCGCCAGCCTTCCCGGGACTAGCGGTTGGGGGGCCCACGAGCAGTACTTC.

This sequence joins TRBV7-2 and TRBJ2-2; TRBD2 agrees at 9 bases. Germline-derived CDR1 and CDR2 are SGHTA and FQGNSA. This CDR3 is built from 18 residues. V shed 2 bases, J shed 3 bases, and the junction held 10 bases outside the gene matches. CDR3 amino acids: CASSLLRGRGFYTGELFF. CDR3 nucleotides: TGTGCCAGCAGCTTATTGCGCGGGAGGGGATTTTACACCGGGGAGCTGTTTTTT.

This clone was counted once. The chain couples TRBV18 to TRBJ2-3, with unresolved D. This CDR3 spans 14 amino acids. Germline V lookup: CDR1 KGHSH, CDR2 LQKENI. Trimming took off 0 bases at V and 0 bases at J, with 4 bases between the two ends. CDR3 region: CASSPPSSTDTQYF. Written as DNA, the CDR3 is TGTGCCAGCTCACCACCTTCTAGCACAGATACGCAGTATTTT. The entire variable domain, with the rest obtained from reference TRBV18 and TRBJ2-3, is as follows: NAGVMQNPRHLVRRRGQEARLRCSPMKGHSHVYWYRQLPEEGLKFMVYLQKENIIDESGMPKERFSAEFPKEGPSILRIQQVVRGDSAAYFCASSPPSSTDTQYFGPGTRLTVL.

This clone was counted only a few times. The chain links TRBV7-9 to TRBJ2-1; no clear D gene. Trimming pared 4 bases from V and 3 bases from J, leaving 10 bases between. Germline values: CDR1 SEHNR, CDR2 FQNEAQ (reference sequence). The CDR3 spans 14 residues. CDR3 bases: TGTGCCAGCAGCTCTAATCTAGACTACAATGAGCAGTTCTTC. Translated, it gives CASSSNLDYNEQFF.